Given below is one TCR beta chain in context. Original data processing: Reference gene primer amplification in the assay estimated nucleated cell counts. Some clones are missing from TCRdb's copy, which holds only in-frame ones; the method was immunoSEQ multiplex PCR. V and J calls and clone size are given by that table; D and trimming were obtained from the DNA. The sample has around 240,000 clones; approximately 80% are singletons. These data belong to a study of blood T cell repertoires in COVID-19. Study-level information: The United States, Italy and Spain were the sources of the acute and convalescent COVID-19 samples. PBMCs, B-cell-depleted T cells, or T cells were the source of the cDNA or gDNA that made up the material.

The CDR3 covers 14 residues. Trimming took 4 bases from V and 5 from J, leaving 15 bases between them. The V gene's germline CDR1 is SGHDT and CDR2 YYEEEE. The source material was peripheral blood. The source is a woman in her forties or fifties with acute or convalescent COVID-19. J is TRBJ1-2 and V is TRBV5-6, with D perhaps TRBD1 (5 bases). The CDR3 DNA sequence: TGTGCCAGCAGCGCGTGGGAGGGGATTTATGGCTACACCTTC. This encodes CASSAWEGIYGYTF.